This entry lists 30 T cell receptor beta chains sequenced from one sample in a study of cytomegalovirus exposure and HLA in healthy donors. A multiplex PCR was run with 60 Vbeta primers and 13 Jbeta primers. The data were produced by immunoSEQ multiplex PCR, yet TCRdb's version contains in-frame clones alone and is incomplete. The sample has roughly 120,000 clones, about 84% seen once; the top ten hold 3.6%. The sequenced sample consisted of PBMCs. All receptors derive from a man in his forties in good health and CMV-seronegative.

The chain uses TRBV9 and TRBJ2-1; TRBD2 aligns across 10 bases. This CDR3 region has 16 residues. The trim removed 0 bases at V and 7 bases at J, leaving 7 bases unmatched. Per the germline V gene, CDR1 is SGDLS and CDR2 is YYNGEE. The CDR3 sequence: CASSVEISGGLNEQFF. Here the CDR3 DNA reads TGTGCCAGCAGCGTAGAGATTAGCGGGGGGCTTAATGAGCAGTTCTTC. Complete variable domain (other parts from reference TRBV9 and TRBJ2-1): DSGVTQTPKHLITATGQRVTLRCSPRSGDLSVYWYQQSLDQGLQFLIQYYNGEERAKGNILERFSAQQFPDLHSELNLSSLELGDSALYFCASSVEISGGLNEQFFGPGTRLTVL.

The V call is TRBV7-2, the J call TRBJ1-2, with D uncertain. V lost 3 bases and J lost 3, with 14 bases in between. Germline CDR1 reads SGHTA; CDR2 reads FQGNSA. The CDR3 contains 15 residues. DNA of the CDR3: TGTGCCAGCAGCTTTACCACGGGGATGGACTATGGCTACACCTTC. Protein: CASSFTTGMDYGYTF. Combining the CDR3 with reference TRBV7-2 and TRBJ1-2 gives the whole variable domain GAGVSQSPSNKVTEKGKDVELRCDPISGHTALYWYRQSLGQGLEFLIYFQGNSAPDKSGLPSDRFSAERTGGSVSTLTIQRTQQEDSAVYLCASSFTTGMDYGYTFGSGTRLTVV.

This clone came up a few times. This chain links TRBV6-1 with TRBJ2-7; D is perhaps TRBD1 (6 bases). Germline CDR1 is MNHNS and CDR2 is SASEGT. The CDR3 contains 15 residues. V was trimmed by 3 bases and J by 2 bases, leaving 14 bases between them. In DNA, the CDR3 is TGTGCCAGCAGTGAGTACACAGGGTACCCCTACGAGCAGTACTTC. It specifies CASSEYTGYPYEQYF.

The chain combines TRBV19 with TRBJ1-4; 9 nucleotides line up with TRBD1. The junction had 10 bases not matched to a gene; V was cut back by 6 bases and J by 8 bases. Germline lookup yields CDR1 LNHDA and CDR2 SQIVND (reference sequence). The CDR3 covers 15 residues. This chain's CDR3 is CASRGPGQGDEKLFF. The CDR3 nucleotides are TGTGCCAGTAGGGGACCGGGACAGGGCGACGAAAAACTGTTTTTT. Supplemented by reference TRBV19 and TRBJ1-4, the full variable domain reads DGGITQSPKYLFRKEGQNVTLSCEQNLNHDAMYWYRQDPGQGLRLIYYSQIVNDFQKGDIAEGYSVSREKKESFPLTVTSAQKNPTAFYLCASRGPGQGDEKLFFGSGTQLSVL.

The DNA for the CDR3 is TGTGCCAGCAGACCCACTAGCGGGGGTTCCTACGAGCAGTACTTC. Its translation: CASRPTSGGSYEQYF. The chain employs TRBV7-6 and TRBJ2-7; 11 bases line up with TRBD2. Looked up from germline, CDR1 is SGHVS and CDR2 is FNYEAQ. The length of the CDR3 is 15 residues. J gave up 1 base and V 6 bases, and 5 bases lay outside the gene matches.

The chain uses TRBV7-8 and TRBJ2-7, with D possibly matching TRBD1 (7 bases). The V gene lost 5 bases and the J gene lost 0 bases, with 20 bases spanning the gap. Germline lookup yields CDR1 SGHVS and CDR2 FQNEAQ. The CDR3 is 17 amino acids. The CDR3 here is CASSPGPTGEVSYEQYF. The CDR3 DNA sequence: TGTGCCAGCAGCCCCGGCCCTACAGGGGAGGTCTCCTACGAGCAGTACTTC.

The chain has TRBV6-6 and TRBJ2-5; 9 bases are shared with TRBD1. V lost 2 bases and J lost 5; bases outside the gene matches: 6. This CDR3 has 15 residues. Germline-derived CDR1 and CDR2 are MNHNY and SVGAGI (reference sequence). The DNA of the CDR3 is TGTGCCAGCAGTTACCCGGACAGGGGACAGGAGACCCAGTACTTC. This sequence encodes CASSYPDRGQETQYF.

About this clone: Distinct nucleotide sequences in the sample also encode this CDR3. This chain connects TRBV6-4 to TRBJ1-6; the match to TRBD1 covers 9 bases. The germline CDR1 and CDR2 sequences are MRHNA and SNTAGT. This CDR3 has 14 amino acids. The V gene end was trimmed by 3 bases and the J gene end by 10 bases; junction bases not matched to a gene: 4. For the CDR3, the DNA is TGTGCCAGCAGTGAGGGACAGGGAGGATCACCCCTCCACTTT. This encodes CASSEGQGGSPLHF.

J is TRBJ2-5 and V is TRBV11-2; TRBD1 agrees at 7 bases. The CDR3 length is 18 residues. Germline lookup yields CDR1 SGHAT and CDR2 FQNNGV. The junction had 18 bases not matched to a gene; V was cut back by 7 bases and J by 1 base. Written as DNA, the CDR3 is TGTGCCAGCATCCTCGACTATGGTACAGGGACAGTCCAAGAGACCCAGTACTTC. Protein: CASILDYGTGTVQETQYF.

The chain uses TRBV7-2 and TRBJ2-1, with TRBD2 as a possible D gene (6 bases). The CDR3 has 12 residues. Between the trimmed V and J ends, which lost 0 bases and 15 bases, there was a span of 12 bases. CDR1 SGHTA and CDR2 FQGNSA come from the germline V gene. CDR3 DNA: TGTGCCAGCAGCTTAGCGGGCCCAGCGGGGTTCTTC. Residues: CASSLAGPAGFF.

The chain has TRBV7-7 and TRBJ2-1; 7 nucleotides agree with TRBD1. V dropped 4 bases and J dropped 4; count of bases not matched to a gene: 7. The germline gives CDR1 SSHAT, CDR2 FNYEAQ (reference sequence). The CDR3 spans 15 residues. CDR3 residues: CASSYDRAPYNEQFF. The CDR3 DNA reads as TGTGCCAGCAGCTACGACAGGGCACCTTACAATGAGCAGTTCTTC.

This clone was counted only a few times. The J gene is TRBJ1-2, the V gene TRBV27; possibly TRBD1 for D (6 bases). CDR1 MNHEY and CDR2 SMNVEV come from the germline V gene (reference sequence). The CDR3 length is 12 residues. Trimming pared 4 bases from V and 6 bases from J, leaving 9 bases between. The CDR3 DNA reads TGTGCCAGCAGTTCCTACAGGGATGGCTACACCTTC. It specifies CASSSYRDGYTF.

V and J are TRBV7-2 and TRBJ2-5; D gene uncertain. The end of the DNA aligns better with TRBJ2-7, so the J call may be wrong. CDR1 and CDR2 from the germline V gene are SGHTA and FQGNSA. The CDR3 sequence is 15 residues long. In DNA form, the CDR3 reads TGTGCCAGCAGCTTATCCTTGTCCTTCTCCTACGAGCAGTACTTC. This gives the protein CASSLSLSFSYEQYF.

The V and J genes are TRBV11-3 and TRBJ2-2; TRBD2 is a possible D gene (6 bases). The germline V gene encodes CDR1 SGHNT and CDR2 YENEEA. The V gene lost 6 bases and the J gene lost 4 bases, with 9 bases spanning the gap. CDR3 size: 13 residues. DNA of the CDR3: TGTGCCAGCAGTGGGGGGAGCACCGGGGAGCTGTTTTTT. Translating it yields CASSGGSTGELFF.

The chain has TRBV19 and TRBJ2-1; possible D gene TRBD1, 6 bases. V was cut by 2 bases and J by 5 bases, with 10 bases left in between. Germline assignment: CDR1 LNHDA and CDR2 SQIVND (reference sequence). This CDR3 has 14 amino acids. For the CDR3, the DNA is TGTGCCAGTAGTATATCAGGGGTTAACAATGAGCAGTTCTTC. Its protein product is CASSISGVNNEQFF.

Here the CDR3 reads CASSVEGTPSVYTIYF. The CDR3 DNA is TGTGCCAGCAGCGTAGAAGGGACACCCTCGGTTTACACCATATATTTT. The genes are TRBV9 and TRBJ1-3; perhaps TRBD1 as D (6 bases). The V end was cut by 0 bases, the J end by 8 bases, with 18 bases between. CDR1 and CDR2 from the germline V gene are SGDLS and YYNGEE. The CDR3 sequence is 16 residues long.

A few counts support this clone. The genes are TRBV28 and TRBJ2-6; no reliable D call. V was trimmed by 5 bases and J by 4 bases, leaving 9 bases between them. The CDR3 runs 14 residues. Germline V CDR1 and CDR2: MDHEN, SYDVKM. The DNA for the CDR3 is TGTGCCAGCAGTACCCCGACAGGGGCCAACGTCCTGACTTTC. Its protein product is CASSTPTGANVLTF.

This chain uses TRBV19 with TRBJ1-2, with 10 bases matching TRBD1. This CDR3 contains 15 residues. Germline V lookup: CDR1 LNHDA, CDR2 SQIVND (reference sequence). The J segment lost 6 bases and the V segment lost 2 bases, leaving 6 bases of the junction unmatched. The CDR3 protein is CASSILTGGAHGYTF. CDR3 nucleotide sequence: TGTGCCAGTAGTATATTGACAGGGGGCGCTCATGGCTACACCTTC.

This chain connects TRBV28 to TRBJ2-7; 8 bases are shared with TRBD2. With 4 bases clipped from V and 7 bases from J, the junction kept 6 bases outside the gene matches. This CDR3 is 13 amino acids long. Per germline, CDR1 MDHEN and CDR2 SYDVKM. CDR3 region: CASSSGGPVEQYF. The CDR3 region has the DNA TGTGCCAGCAGTTCGGGGGGGCCGGTGGAGCAGTACTTC.

The CDR3 spells CASSVGGTGGNEQFF. In DNA form, the CDR3 reads TGTGCCAGCAGCGTAGGCGGGACAGGGGGCAATGAGCAGTTCTTC. V usage is TRBV9 and J usage is TRBJ2-1, with 11 positions matching TRBD1. CDR3 size: 15 residues. V gave up 0 bases and J gave up 6 bases; unmatched junction bases: 2. The germline V gene has CDR1 SGDLS and CDR2 YYNGEE.

This chain joins TRBV27 and TRBJ1-2; 11 nucleotides line up with TRBD1. The CDR3 consists of 17 residues. The J segment lost 8 bases and the V segment lost 4 bases, leaving 15 bases of the junction unmatched. CDR1 and CDR2 (germline): MNHEY, SMNVEV (reference sequence). CDR3 in amino acids: CASSSLPPGQGARGYTF. CDR3 coding DNA: TGTGCCAGCAGTTCCCTCCCTCCTGGACAGGGGGCTAGGGGCTACACCTTC.

The chain joins TRBV28 to TRBJ2-1, with D possibly matching TRBD1 (6 bases). Germline V gene data show CDR1 as MDHEN and CDR2 as SYDVKM. The CDR3 extends over 16 amino acids. With 3 bases removed from V and 1 base from J, the gap between germline ends came to 13 bases. The CDR3 region has the DNA TGTGCCAGCAGTTTGTTTCAGGGGCAATCCTACAATGAGCAGTTCTTC. This sequence encodes CASSLFQGQSYNEQFF. Complete variable domain (other parts from reference TRBV28 and TRBJ2-1): DVKVTQSSRYLVKRTGEKVFLECVQDMDHENMFWYRQDPGLGLRLIYFSYDVKMKEKGDIPEGYSVSREKKERFSLILESASTNQTSMYLCASSLFQGQSYNEQFFGPGTRLTVL.

This sequence joins TRBV9 and TRBJ2-1; 12 bases are a match to TRBD2. CDR1 and CDR2 (germline): SGDLS, YYNGEE. Trimming removed 2 bases from V and 4 bases from J; junction bases left unmatched: 1. The CDR3 spans 15 residues. The CDR3 loop is CASSVTSGGYNEQFF. In DNA, the CDR3 is TGTGCCAGCAGCGTGACTAGCGGGGGATACAATGAGCAGTTCTTC.

The rearrangement links TRBV6-1 to TRBJ1-6; 8 bases line up with TRBD1. V shed 2 bases, J shed 7 bases, and the junction held 10 bases outside the gene matches. Germline V gene sequence: CDR1 MNHNS, CDR2 SASEGT. The CDR3 sequence is 17 residues long. The CDR3 loop reads CASSEWGGQGWNSPLHF. The DNA of the CDR3 is TGTGCCAGCAGTGAATGGGGAGGACAGGGATGGAATTCACCCCTCCACTTT.

This clone was observed once. This chain uses TRBV29-1 with TRBJ2-7; tentative D call: TRBD2 (6 bases). The ends were cut back, 4 bases at V and 3 bases at J, with 10 bases in the middle. From germline, CDR1 is SQVTM and CDR2 ANQGSEA. This CDR3 region has 12 residues. The CDR3 loop reads CSVGLDNYEQYF. The CDR3 nucleotides read TGCAGCGTTGGACTAGACAACTACGAGCAGTACTTC.

CDR3 in DNA: TGTGCCAGCAGTAACAACCCGACAGGGAAGGCTCATAATTCACCCCTCCACTTT. This gives the protein CASSNNPTGKAHNSPLHF. The V call is TRBV25-1, the J call TRBJ1-6; 7 bases align to TRBD1. CDR1 is MGHDK, CDR2 SYGVNS, per germline. Trimming cost V 5 bases and J 5 bases; bases outside gene matches: 15. The CDR3 sequence is 18 residues long.

The V and J genes are TRBV28 and TRBJ1-4; D uncertain. This CDR3 is built from 14 residues. The germline V and J ends were trimmed by 4 bases and 7 bases, with 13 bases remaining between them. Germline values: CDR1 MDHEN, CDR2 SYDVKM. The CDR3 spells CASSSVLEGEKLFF. The CDR3 bases are TGTGCCAGCAGTTCGGTCCTGGAGGGTGAAAAACTGTTTTTT. The entire variable domain, with the rest obtained from reference TRBV28 and TRBJ1-4, is as follows: DVKVTQSSRYLVKRTGEKVFLECVQDMDHENMFWYRQDPGLGLRLIYFSYDVKMKEKGDIPEGYSVSREKKERFSLILESASTNQTSMYLCASSSVLEGEKLFFGSGTQLSVL.

This sequence joins TRBV29-1 and TRBJ1-4, with 7 bases fitting TRBD1. The J segment lost 7 bases and the V segment lost 6 bases, leaving 8 bases of the junction unmatched. The CDR3 has 13 amino acids. CDR1 is SQVTM and CDR2 is ANQGSEA in the germline V gene. This CDR3 is CSVPTGISEKLFF. The CDR3 nucleotides are TGCAGCGTCCCGACAGGGATAAGTGAAAAACTGTTTTTT.

A few counts support this clone. The V and J genes are TRBV11-3 and TRBJ2-6; a possible D gene is TRBD1 (6 bases). V dropped 5 bases and J dropped 3 bases, with 14 bases sitting between them. Germline assignment: CDR1 SGHNT and CDR2 YENEEA. The CDR3 runs to 16 residues. For the CDR3, the DNA is TGTGCCAGCAGCGAACAGGGAGCCGGTGGGGCCAACGTCCTGACTTTC. It is translated as CASSEQGAGGANVLTF. The whole variable domain, remainder taken from reference TRBV11-3 and TRBJ2-6, is EAGVVQSPRYKIIEKKQPVAFWCNPISGHNTLYWYLQNLGQGPELLIRYENEEAVDDSQLPKDRFSAERLKGVDSTLKIQPAELGDSAVYLCASSEQGAGGANVLTFGAGSRLTVL.

As regards this clone: The same CDR3 can be traced to other DNA sequences in this sample. The chain uses TRBV2 and TRBJ2-5, with a tentative D call TRBD1 (6 bases). The length of the CDR3 is 14 residues. V lost 2 bases to trimming and J lost 0 bases, with 7 bases between them. Germline assignment: CDR1 SNHLY and CDR2 FYNNEI. CDR3 loop: CASSENRDQETQYF. In nucleotides, the CDR3 is TGTGCCAGCAGTGAAAACAGGGACCAAGAGACCCAGTACTTC.